In this sample, the clone carrying this T cell receptor beta chain turned up a few times. V lost 5 bases, J lost 0 bases, and 4 bases lay in between. This CDR3 region has 12 residues. Per the germline V gene, CDR1 is LNHDA and CDR2 is SQIVND (reference sequence). As handled by the study authors: From reference gene primer amplification, estimates of nucleated cell counts were derived. Only in-frame clones appear in the TCRdb table, and some are missing; sequencing was by immunoSEQ multiplex PCR. V, J and clone size are those of that table, while D and trimming were read from the DNA. In the table there are roughly 440,000 clones, more than 70% of which are singletons. These data come from a study of blood T cell repertoires in COVID-19. The overall study: Sites in the United States, Italy and Spain provided acute and convalescent COVID-19 samples. Sample material is recorded as cDNA or gDNA derived from T cells, B-cell-depleted T cells, or PBMCs.

Material: peripheral blood. The chain employs TRBV19 and TRBJ1-1; no firm D call. This clonotype was sampled from a woman aged 45-59 years with COVID-19, enrolled during active disease. The CDR3 spells CASSELNTEAFF. The CDR3 DNA follows: TGTGCCAGTAGTGAGCTGAACACTGAAGCTTTCTTT. Looking up the rest from reference TRBV19 and TRBJ1-1 gives the full variable domain: DGGITQSPKYLFRKEGQNVTLSCEQNLNHDAMYWYRQDPGQGLRLIYYSQIVNDFQKGDIAEGYSVSREKKESFPLTVTSAQKNPTAFYLCASSELNTEAFFGQGTRLTVV.